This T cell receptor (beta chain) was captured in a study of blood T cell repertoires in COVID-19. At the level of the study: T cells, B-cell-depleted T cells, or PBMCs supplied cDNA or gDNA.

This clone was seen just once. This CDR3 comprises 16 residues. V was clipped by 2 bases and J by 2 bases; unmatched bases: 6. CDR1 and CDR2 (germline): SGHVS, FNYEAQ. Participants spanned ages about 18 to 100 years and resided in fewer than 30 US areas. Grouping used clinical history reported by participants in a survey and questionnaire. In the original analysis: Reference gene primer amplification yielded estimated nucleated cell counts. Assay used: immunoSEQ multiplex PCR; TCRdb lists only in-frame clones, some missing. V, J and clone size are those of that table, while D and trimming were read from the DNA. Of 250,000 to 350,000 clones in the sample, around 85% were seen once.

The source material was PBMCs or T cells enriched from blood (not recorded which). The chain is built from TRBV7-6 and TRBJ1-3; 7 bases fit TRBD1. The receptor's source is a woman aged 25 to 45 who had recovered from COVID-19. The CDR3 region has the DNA TGTGCCAGCAGCTTACTACTACAGGGGCCTGGAAACACCATATATTTT. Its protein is CASSLLLQGPGNTIYF.